The entry below gives a single TCR beta chain sequence along with its context. The germline V gene has CDR1 MDHEN and CDR2 SYDVKM. This CDR3 region has 10 residues. Trimming left V 10 bases short and J 5 bases short, with 8 bases between. The sample is drawn from a study of blood T cell repertoires in COVID-19. Authors' analysis steps: Quantification of nucleated cells was approximated via reference gene primer amplification. TCRdb keeps only in-frame clones here, not all; method: immunoSEQ multiplex PCR. V, J and clone size derive from that table, while D and trimming were established from the DNA sequence. The sample lists fewer than 85,000 clones; about 87% were seen once.

The source of this sequence is a man in his fifties or sixties with active COVID-19. V gene TRBV28 combines with J gene TRBJ2-5; D not certain. Sequenced sample: peripheral blood. CDR3 amino acids: CATLLETQYF. The CDR3 region has the DNA TGTGCCACCCTACTGGAGACCCAGTACTTC.